Below, 23 T cell receptor beta chains from the same sample are listed, as sequenced in a study of T cell responses to AZD1222 COVID-19 vaccine. The protocol was immunoSEQ multiplex PCR, while the TCRdb copy is restricted to in-frame clones and leaves out a portion. This sample has approximately 77,000 clones, with around 90% found just once. The specimen was peripheral blood, collected 28 days after the second AZD1222 dose. The receptors come from an adult who received the AZD1222 COVID-19 vaccine.

The chain couples TRBV28 to TRBJ1-3; D remains ambiguous. The germline CDR1 and CDR2 sequences are MDHEN and SYDVKM. V lost 1 base to trimming and J lost 2 bases, with 9 bases between them. This CDR3 has 15 amino acids. The CDR3 loop is CASSLSGRAGNTIYF. The DNA for the CDR3 is TGTGCCAGCAGTTTATCGGGTAGGGCTGGAAACACCATATATTTT.

The sample holds one count of this clone. V gene TRBV4-3 combines with J gene TRBJ2-5; 10 nucleotides agree with TRBD2. Germline V gives CDR1 LGHNA, CDR2 YSLEER. Germline trimming cut 0 bases from V and 5 bases from J; bases unmatched to any gene: 6. The CDR3 consists of 16 residues. The DNA for the CDR3 is TGCGCCAGCAGCCAAGATTACCCTAGCGGGAGTGAGACCCAGTACTTC. It is translated as CASSQDYPSGSETQYF.

This chain's CDR3 is CASGKLAPYNEQFF. The CDR3 DNA is TGTGCCAGCGGGAAACTAGCGCCGTACAATGAGCAGTTCTTC. The chain joins TRBV3-1 (or the pseudogene TRBV3-2) to TRBJ2-1, with 7 bases fitting TRBD2. Germline loops: CDR1 LGHDT, CDR2 YNNKEL (reference sequence). The junction had 8 bases not matched to a gene; V was cut back by 8 bases and J by 4 bases. CDR3 length equals 14 residues.

V usage is TRBV7-9 and J usage is TRBJ2-1; D not certain. Trimming took off 5 bases at V and 3 bases at J, with 5 bases between the two ends. Germline values: CDR1 SEHNR, CDR2 FQNEAQ (reference sequence). The CDR3 has 12 amino acids. The CDR3 bases are TGTGCCAGCAGCCCTCGCTACAATGAGCAGTTCTTC. Its protein product is CASSPRYNEQFF.

The chain combines TRBV6-5 with TRBJ1-4; D uncertain. The CDR3 covers 15 residues. Trimming took 4 bases from V and 10 from J, leaving 19 bases between them. Germline V gene lookup returns CDR1 MNHEY and CDR2 SVGAGI. In DNA form, the CDR3 reads TGTGCCAGCAGTTTAAGGGCAGTAACCTTGGGAAAACTGTTTTTT. It codes for CASSLRAVTLGKLFF.

By sample share, this clone is medium-sized (0.01 to 0.1%). The rearrangement joins TRBV14 to TRBJ2-2, with D possibly being TRBD1 (6 bases). Germline V gene sequence: CDR1 SGHDN, CDR2 FVKESK. The CDR3 totals 14 residues. V was cut by 4 bases and J by 13 bases, with 19 bases left in between. The CDR3 loop is CASSRYGTTIGLFF. The DNA for the CDR3 is TGTGCCAGCAGCCGATACGGGACAACCATAGGGCTGTTTTTT.

J is TRBJ1-2 and V is TRBV5-1; tentatively, D is TRBD1 (6 bases). V dropped 0 bases and J dropped 6 bases, with 12 bases sitting between them. In germline, CDR1 is SGHRS, CDR2 YFSETQ. The CDR3 has 14 amino acids. The CDR3 is CASSLAQGQHGYTF. The CDR3 bases are TGCGCCAGCAGCTTGGCACAGGGCCAGCATGGCTACACCTTC.

V usage is TRBV6-2 or TRBV6-3 and J usage is TRBJ1-2; D possibly corresponds to TRBD1 (6 bases). V lost 5 bases, J lost 0 bases, and 10 bases lay in between. Germline CDR1 is MNHEY and CDR2 is SVGEGT. The CDR3 consists of 14 residues. Here the CDR3 reads CASSIDRSNYGYTF. CDR3 DNA sequence: TGTGCCAGCAGTATCGACAGGTCTAACTATGGCTACACCTTC.

The gene calls are TRBV9 and TRBJ1-1, with a tentative D call TRBD1 (6 bases). The V gene's germline CDR1 is SGDLS and CDR2 YYNGEE. The CDR3 extends over 14 amino acids. Trimming shortened V by 4 bases and J by 6 bases, and 16 bases separated the two germline ends. Here the CDR3 DNA reads TGTGCCAGCAGCTCCCACCACCAGGGGTCTGAAGCTTTCTTT. This encodes CASSSHHQGSEAFF.

This CDR3 reads CASSQETSSGRESYEQYF. The CDR3 region has the DNA TGCGCCAGCAGCCAAGAAACCTCTAGCGGGAGGGAGTCCTACGAGCAGTACTTC. This sequence joins TRBV4-3 and TRBJ2-7, with TRBD2 matching 12 bases. The CDR3 spans 18 residues. CDR1 is LGHNA, CDR2 YSLEER, per germline. J gave up 1 base and V 0 bases, and 7 bases lay outside the gene matches.

The rearrangement uses TRBV15 and TRBJ1-3; TRBD1 might be the D (5 bases). The germline V gene encodes CDR1 LNHNV and CDR2 YYDKDF (reference sequence). V was shortened by 2 bases and J by 0 bases, with 14 bases between the two germline ends. The CDR3 covers 17 residues. The CDR3 DNA follows: TGTGCCACCAGCAGAACAGGTACCCTCCTCTCTGGAAACACCATATATTTT. Translating it yields CATSRTGTLLSGNTIYF.

V usage is TRBV6-2 or TRBV6-3 and J usage is TRBJ2-7; 11 nucleotides match TRBD2. The CDR3 totals 12 residues. The V gene's germline CDR1 is MNHEY and CDR2 SVGEGT. V lost 9 bases and J lost 5; bases outside the gene matches: 3. The chain's CDR3 is CASSGRANEQYF. CDR3 DNA sequence: TGTGCCAGTAGCGGGAGGGCCAACGAGCAGTACTTC.

This rearrangement joins TRBV19 to TRBJ1-6; D is unclear. CDR3 length equals 14 residues. Trimming stripped 5 bases from V and 7 bases from J, with 12 bases between. Looked up from germline, CDR1 is LNHDA and CDR2 is SQIVND (reference sequence). The CDR3 is CASSELRQNSPLHF. The CDR3 DNA reads as TGTGCCAGTAGTGAACTGAGGCAGAATTCACCCCTCCACTTT.

This chain joins TRBV29-1 and TRBJ2-3; D remains unclear. Per the germline V gene, CDR1 is SQVTM and CDR2 is ANQGSEA. With 6 bases removed from V and 6 bases from J, the gap between germline ends came to 10 bases. The CDR3 loop spans 11 amino acids. The CDR3 loop reads CSVFRHDTQYF. The CDR3 DNA reads TGCAGCGTCTTTCGACACGATACGCAGTATTTT.

The chain has TRBV2 and TRBJ2-7; 7 nucleotides line up with TRBD2. CDR3 length: 14 residues. The germline V gene has CDR1 SNHLY and CDR2 FYNNEI. After removal of 6 bases from V and 2 bases from J, the junction contained 7 bases not matched to a gene. The DNA for the CDR3 is TGTGCCAGCAGGGGAGGGAATGCACCCTACGAGCAGTACTTC. Its protein product is CASRGGNAPYEQYF.

The chain links TRBV5-6 to TRBJ2-2, with D uncertain. The V end lost 0 bases, the J end lost 0 bases, and 6 bases lay between the germline ends. The CDR3 runs to 15 residues. The germline V gene has CDR1 SGHDT and CDR2 YYEEEE. CDR3 in amino acids: CASSLGPTNTGELFF. CDR3 nucleotides: TGTGCCAGCAGCTTGGGACCGACGAACACCGGGGAGCTGTTTTTT.

The gene calls are TRBV18 and TRBJ2-7; tentative D call: TRBD1 (5 bases). The CDR3 sequence is 15 residues long. V dropped 2 bases and J dropped 6 bases, with 17 bases sitting between them. Germline values: CDR1 KGHSH, CDR2 LQKENI. The CDR3 spells CASSPLTGPLPEQYF. CDR3 sequence (DNA): TGTGCCAGCTCACCATTAACAGGACCTCTCCCCGAGCAGTACTTC. Full variable domain (rest looked up from reference TRBV18 and TRBJ2-7): NAGVMQNPRHLVRRRGQEARLRCSPMKGHSHVYWYRQLPEEGLKFMVYLQKENIIDESGMPKERFSAEFPKEGPSILRIQQVVRGDSAAYFCASSPLTGPLPEQYFGPGTRLTVT.

V is TRBV27 and J is TRBJ2-1, with D possibly TRBD1 on 5 matching bases. CDR1 is MNHEY and CDR2 is SMNVEV in the germline V gene (reference sequence). The CDR3 runs 15 residues. Trimming took off 3 bases at V and 2 bases at J, with 11 bases between the two ends. CDR3 DNA sequence: TGTGCCAGCAGTTTGCAGGGAATCGCCTACAATGAGCAGTTCTTC. Translation gives CASSLQGIAYNEQFF.

J is TRBJ2-1 and V is TRBV25-1, with 7 nucleotides matching TRBD1. The CDR3 runs to 13 residues. With V trimmed by 7 bases and J by 7 bases, 7 bases remained unmatched. Germline CDR1 reads MGHDK; CDR2 reads SYGVNS. Here the CDR3 reads CASTGDSGNEQFF. CDR3 nucleotide sequence: TGTGCCAGCACCGGGGACAGTGGGAATGAGCAGTTCTTC.

The chain links TRBV18 to TRBJ1-5; D remains unclear. V lost 4 bases, J lost 0 bases, and 7 bases lay in between. The CDR3 has 14 residues. Germline assignment: CDR1 KGHSH and CDR2 LQKENI. The CDR3 sequence is CASSQWDSNQPQHF. For the CDR3, the DNA is TGTGCCAGCTCACAATGGGATAGCAATCAGCCCCAGCATTTT.

The V gene is TRBV19, the J gene TRBJ1-1; D remains unclear. Germline V lookup: CDR1 LNHDA, CDR2 SQIVND (reference sequence). The CDR3 extends over 14 amino acids. V was pared by 3 bases and J by 8 bases, with 16 bases between. The CDR3 sequence is CASSIGSQAGEAFF. DNA for the CDR3: TGTGCCAGTAGTATCGGTTCCCAGGCCGGGGAAGCTTTCTTT.

J is TRBJ1-4 and V is TRBV5-1; 8 bases agree with TRBD1. V lost 0 bases to trimming and J lost 7 bases; unmatched junction nucleotides: 5. This CDR3 spans 15 amino acids. Germline V gene lookup returns CDR1 SGHRS and CDR2 YFSETQ. DNA of the CDR3: TGCGCCAGCAGCTTGGGGACAGGGCGAGGTGAAAAACTGTTTTTT. Protein sequence: CASSLGTGRGEKLFF.

The rearrangement links TRBV7-2 to TRBJ2-3, with D possibly being TRBD1 or TRBD2 (5 bases each). V lost 6 bases and J lost 1, with 17 bases in between. The germline CDR1 and CDR2 sequences are SGHTA and FQGNSA. The CDR3 runs to 16 residues. The CDR3 sequence is CASRPGVGRGTDTQYF. The CDR3, as DNA: TGTGCCAGCAGGCCTGGGGTGGGACGAGGCACAGATACGCAGTATTTT.